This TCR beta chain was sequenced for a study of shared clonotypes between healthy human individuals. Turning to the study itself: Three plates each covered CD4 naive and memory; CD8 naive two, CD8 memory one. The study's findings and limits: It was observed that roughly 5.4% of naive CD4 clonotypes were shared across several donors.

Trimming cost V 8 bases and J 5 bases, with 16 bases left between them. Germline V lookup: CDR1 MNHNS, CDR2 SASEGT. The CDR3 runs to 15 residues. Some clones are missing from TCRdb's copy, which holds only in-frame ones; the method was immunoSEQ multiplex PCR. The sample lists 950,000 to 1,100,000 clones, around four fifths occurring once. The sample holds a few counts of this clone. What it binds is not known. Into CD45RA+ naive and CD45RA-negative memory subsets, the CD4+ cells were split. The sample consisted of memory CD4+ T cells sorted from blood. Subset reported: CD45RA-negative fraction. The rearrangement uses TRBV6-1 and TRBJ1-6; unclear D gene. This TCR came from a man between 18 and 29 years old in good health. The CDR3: CASEPPQPNNSPLHF. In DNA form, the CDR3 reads TGTGCCAGCGAGCCCCCCCAGCCCAATAATTCACCCCTCCACTTT.